Shown below are 5 T cell receptor beta chains from a single sample sequenced in a study of T cells after yellow fever vaccination. Using its own MiXCR run on the 5' RACE reads, TCRdb lists one record per CDR3 protein. The sample lists roughly 340,000 distinct CDR3 sequences, around 3.9% occurring once. Specimen: PBMCs, collected 5 days after the yellow fever booster vaccination. These receptors were obtained from a man aged 18-30 years who received the YFV17D yellow fever vaccine.

The gene calls are TRBV6-5 and TRBJ1-2; 8 bases agree with TRBD1. The ends lost 0 bases at V and 8 bases at J; junction bases unmatched: 8. The length of the CDR3 is 15 residues. Germline CDR1 and CDR2: MNHEY and SVGAGI. CDR3 region: CASSYSWQGAEGYTF. The CDR3 coding sequence is TGTGCCAGCAGTTACTCATGGCAGGGGGCGGAAGGCTACACCTTC.

This clonotype came up a few times. The rearrangement joins TRBV18 to TRBJ2-3; 10 bases agree with TRBD2. Per the germline V gene, CDR1 is KGHSH and CDR2 is LQKENI. V lost 0 bases, J lost 2 bases, and 2 bases stayed unmatched. CDR3 length equals 16 residues. The CDR3, as DNA: TGTGCCAGCTCACCACCCACTAGCGGGGCCACAGATACGCAGTATTTT. It is translated as CASSPPTSGATDTQYF.

This clonotype was counted ten times or more. This sequence joins TRBV5-1 and TRBJ1-5; 9 nucleotides line up with TRBD1. The CDR3 extends over 13 amino acids. Germline loops: CDR1 SGHRS, CDR2 YFSETQ. Trimming took 4 bases from V and 6 from J; bases not matched to a gene: 2. The CDR3 bases are TGCGCCAGCAGCCCGGGACAGGGTCAGCCCCAGCATTTT. This gives the protein CASSPGQGQPQHF.

This clonotype occurred a few times. This chain joins TRBV27 and TRBJ1-2; 8 bases match TRBD1. V gave up 3 bases and J gave up 0 bases; unmatched junction bases: 6. This CDR3 comprises 16 residues. CDR1 and CDR2 from the germline V gene are MNHEY and SMNVEV (reference sequence). CDR3 region: CASSFSRTGSNYGYTF. The CDR3 DNA follows: TGTGCCAGCAGTTTTTCCCGGACAGGGTCTAACTATGGCTACACCTTC.

The chain carries TRBV21-1 and TRBJ2-5; TRBD2, as called in the table, went unchecked against the DNA. TRBV21-1 is recorded as a pseudogene. This CDR3 spans 15 amino acids. The CDR3 sequence is CASSKWLAAQETQYF. The CDR3 DNA reads TGTGCCAGCAGCAAATGGCTAGCGGCTCAAGAGACCCAGTACTTC.